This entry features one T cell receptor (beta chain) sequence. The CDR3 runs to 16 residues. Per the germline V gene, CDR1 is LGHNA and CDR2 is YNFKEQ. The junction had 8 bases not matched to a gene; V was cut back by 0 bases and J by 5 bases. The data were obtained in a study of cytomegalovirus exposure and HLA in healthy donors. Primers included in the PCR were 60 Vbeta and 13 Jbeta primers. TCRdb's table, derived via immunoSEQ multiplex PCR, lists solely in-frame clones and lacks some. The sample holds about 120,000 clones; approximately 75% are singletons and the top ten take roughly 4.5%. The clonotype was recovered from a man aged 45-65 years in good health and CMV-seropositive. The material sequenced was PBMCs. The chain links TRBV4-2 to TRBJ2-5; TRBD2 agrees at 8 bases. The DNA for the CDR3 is TGTGCCAGCAGCCAAGATGGGGCGGGAGGTACGGAGACCCAGTACTTC. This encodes CASSQDGAGGTETQYF.